The next 22 T cell receptor beta chains were all read from a single sample in a study of neoadjuvant anti-PD-1 for oral cavity cancer. Time point defined: after neoadjuvant nivolumab, at surgical resection. Measured with immunoSEQ multiplex PCR; TCRdb has only the in-frame clones, and not every one. The profile shows more than 11,000 clones, 74% of them singletons. The starting material was PBMCs, obtained after nivolumab (anti-PD-1) treatment. These TCRs come from a person aged 40 to 85 with oral cavity squamous cell carcinoma.

This clone has just one count. The chain recombines TRBV6-6 with TRBJ1-2; unclear D gene. The CDR3 has 12 amino acids. From germline, CDR1 is MNHNY and CDR2 SVGAGI (reference sequence). Trimming removed 6 bases from V and 2 bases from J, with 7 bases in between. The CDR3 DNA reads as TGTGCCAGCAGGGAGACCAACTATGGCTACACCTTC. Translated: CASRETNYGYTF.

This chain joins TRBV10-3 and TRBJ2-2; D tentatively fits TRBD1 or TRBD2 (6 bases each). The CDR3 length is 13 residues. CDR1 and CDR2 from the germline V gene are ENHRY and SYGVKD. Trimming shortened V by 6 bases and J by 7 bases, and 12 bases separated the two germline ends. The CDR3 bases are TGTGCCATCAGGGCTGAGGGGGGCGGGGAGCTGTTTTTT. It is translated as CAIRAEGGGELFF.

This chain connects TRBV28 to TRBJ1-5; the D is unclear. V shed 6 bases and J shed 1 base, with 10 bases lying between them. From germline, CDR1 is MDHEN and CDR2 SYDVKM. The CDR3 length is 14 residues. The CDR3 region is CASSPSFSNQPQHF. The CDR3 region has the DNA TGTGCCAGCAGCCCATCGTTCAGCAATCAGCCCCAGCATTTT.

This clone came up a few times. The chain recombines TRBV11-3 with TRBJ2-1; no clear D gene. Per the germline V gene, CDR1 is SGHNT and CDR2 is YENEEA. V was pared by 1 base and J by 10 bases, with 11 bases between. CDR3 length: 13 amino acids. CDR3 sequence (DNA): TGTGCCAGCAGCTTAGTCCCGCTGGCGGAGCAGTTCTTC. This translates into CASSLVPLAEQFF.

The genes are TRBV5-6 and TRBJ2-7; a possible D gene is TRBD2 (6 bases). CDR1 and CDR2 (germline): SGHDT, YYEEEE. The CDR3 is made up of 14 amino acids. V shed 4 bases and J shed 2 bases, with 13 bases lying between them. CDR3 loop: CASSPRTNAYEQYF. CDR3 nucleotides: TGTGCCAGCAGCCCAAGGACTAACGCCTACGAGCAGTACTTC.

The CDR3 bases are TGTGCCAGCAGCTTCAGCTCCTACGAGCAGTACTTC. Amino acids: CASSFSSYEQYF. The rearrangement uses TRBV7-9 and TRBJ2-7; D gene uncertain. The CDR3 has 12 amino acids. In germline, CDR1 is SEHNR, CDR2 FQNEAQ (reference sequence). Trimming shortened V by 3 bases and J by 0 bases, and 3 bases separated the two germline ends.

The chain uses TRBV7-6 and TRBJ1-5, with 9 bases aligning to TRBD1. CDR3 length: 13 amino acids. Germline CDR1 and CDR2: SGHVS and FNYEAQ. The trim removed 5 bases at V and 9 bases at J, leaving 5 bases unmatched. The CDR3 sequence is CASSAGQGTPQHF. DNA of the CDR3: TGTGCCAGCAGCGCTGGACAGGGGACGCCCCAGCATTTT.

This chain uses TRBV6-4 with TRBJ1-2; D is undetermined. Trimming removed 3 bases at V and 8 bases at J, with 10 bases between. The CDR3 consists of 12 residues. The germline V gene has CDR1 MRHNA and CDR2 SNTAGT. CDR3 sequence: CASSDAGGGYTF. The CDR3 DNA reads as TGTGCCAGCAGTGATGCGGGCGGAGGCTACACCTTC.

The chain links TRBV19 to TRBJ2-6, with D possibly being TRBD1 or TRBD2 (5 bases each). The CDR3 spans 13 residues. From germline, CDR1 is LNHDA and CDR2 SQIVND (reference sequence). V lost 6 bases and J lost 2, with 5 bases in between. The CDR3 region is CASRGAGANVLTF. The DNA for the CDR3 is TGTGCCAGTAGGGGGGCTGGGGCCAACGTCCTGACTTTC.

The chain employs TRBV19 and TRBJ2-7, with D unclear. Trimming removed 1 base from V and 4 bases from J, with 2 bases in between. This CDR3 is 11 amino acids long. Germline V gene data show CDR1 as LNHDA and CDR2 as SQIVND (reference sequence). The chain's CDR3 is CASSIGYEQYF. In DNA form, the CDR3 reads TGTGCCAGTAGTATAGGTTACGAGCAGTACTTC.

The rearrangement uses TRBV19 and TRBJ1-1; the match to TRBD1 covers 7 bases. V lost 9 bases to trimming and J lost 0 bases; unmatched junction nucleotides: 16. Germline values: CDR1 LNHDA, CDR2 SQIVND (reference sequence). CDR3 length: 17 residues. CDR3 sequence: CASRREGPTGVNTEAFF. The CDR3 DNA follows: TGTGCCAGCCGTAGGGAAGGGCCCACAGGGGTGAACACTGAAGCTTTCTTT.

This clone appeared a single time. The V gene is TRBV30, the J gene TRBJ2-5; D possibly matches TRBD1 or TRBD2 (6 bases each). The germline CDR1 and CDR2 sequences are GTSNPN and SVGIG (reference sequence). The ends were cut back, 8 bases at V and 5 bases at J, with 21 bases in the middle. The length of the CDR3 is 14 residues. CDR3 amino acids: CALGGGPGRETQYF. As DNA, the CDR3 is TGTGCCCTGGGGGGCGGGCCCGGTCGGGAGACCCAGTACTTC. The full variable domain, its missing parts supplied by reference TRBV30 and TRBJ2-5, is SQTIHQWPATLVQPVGSPLSLECTVEGTSNPNLYWYRQAAGRGLQLLFYSVGIGQISSEVPQNLSASRPQDRQFILSSKKLLLSDSGFYLCALGGGPGRETQYFGPGTRLLVL.

CDR3 protein: CASSEQTSGSGGTQYF. The CDR3, as DNA: TGCGCCAGCAGCGAGCAGACTAGCGGGAGCGGGGGTACGCAGTATTTT. This chain connects TRBV5-1 to TRBJ2-3; 12 nucleotides agree with TRBD2. Germline loops: CDR1 SGHRS, CDR2 YFSETQ. Losses at the gene ends were 4 bases for V and 8 bases for J; bases not matched to a gene: 11. The CDR3 covers 16 residues. The complete variable domain, with remaining parts taken from reference TRBV5-1 and TRBJ2-3, reads KAGVTQTPRYLIKTRGQQVTLSCSPISGHRSVSWYQQTPGQGLQFLFEYFSETQRNKGNFPGRFSGRQFSNSRSEMNVSTLELGDSALYLCASSEQTSGSGGTQYFGPGTRLTVL.

The V gene is TRBV5-6, the J gene TRBJ1-5, with 7 bases lining up with TRBD1. CDR1 is SGHDT, CDR2 YYEEEE, per germline. V dropped 0 bases and J dropped 8; count of bases not matched to a gene: 2. CDR3 length equals 13 residues. The CDR3 DNA reads as TGTGCCAGCAGCTTGGGACAGGGAGAGCCCCAGCATTTT. Amino acids: CASSLGQGEPQHF.

The V gene is TRBV7-9, the J gene TRBJ1-1; D remains ambiguous. Deletions cut 3 bases from V and 2 bases from J, with 7 bases between. Germline-derived CDR1 and CDR2 are SEHNR and FQNEAQ (reference sequence). This CDR3 contains 13 residues. The CDR3, as DNA: TGTGCCAGCAGCTTCCCGGGAAACACTGAAGCTTTCTTT. This codes for CASSFPGNTEAFF.

The V and J genes are TRBV29-1 and TRBJ1-2, with D tentatively TRBD1 (5 bases). V was clipped by 3 bases and J by 4 bases, with 12 bases between them. The CDR3 is made up of 13 amino acids. Germline CDR1 and CDR2: SQVTM and ANQGSEA. The CDR3 protein is CSVEPREGYGYTF. CDR3 nucleotide sequence: TGCAGCGTTGAGCCCAGGGAAGGCTATGGCTACACCTTC. The variable domain in full, completed from reference TRBV29-1 and TRBJ1-2, reads SAVISQKPSRDICQRGTSLTIQCQVDSQVTMMFWYRQQPGQSLTLIATANQGSEATYESGFVIDKFPISRPNLTFSTLTVSNMSPEDSSIYLCSVEPREGYGYTFGSGTRLTVV.

The chain combines TRBV19 with TRBJ2-1; 8 bases line up with TRBD2. The J segment lost 4 bases and the V segment lost 6 bases, leaving 8 bases of the junction unmatched. The germline gives CDR1 LNHDA, CDR2 SQIVND (reference sequence). There are 15 residues in the CDR3. CDR3 DNA sequence: TGTGCCAGTAGAGGGGCGACTAGCGAATACAATGAGCAGTTCTTC. Protein sequence: CASRGATSEYNEQFF.

The chain uses TRBV2 and TRBJ1-5; D perhaps matches TRBD1 (5 bases). CDR1 is SNHLY and CDR2 is FYNNEI in the germline V gene. This CDR3 spans 16 amino acids. V lost 4 bases and J lost 1, with 14 bases in between. The CDR3 DNA sequence: TGTGCCAGCAGTGTAGTTGGGGCGGTCAGCAATCAGCCCCAGCATTTT. It specifies CASSVVGAVSNQPQHF.

The rearrangement links TRBV7-8 to TRBJ1-5, with 7 bases lining up with TRBD1. Germline V gene data show CDR1 as SGHVS and CDR2 as FQNEAQ. V lost 4 bases to trimming and J lost 3 bases; unmatched junction nucleotides: 9. This CDR3 spans 16 amino acids. As DNA, the CDR3 is TGTGCCAGCAGCTCATGGGGAGGGGGCGTCAATCAGCCCCAGCATTTT. It specifies CASSSWGGGVNQPQHF.

The chain recombines TRBV7-9 with TRBJ1-1; 9 nucleotides align to TRBD1. V trimming: 2 bases; J trimming: 10 bases; junction bases outside the gene matches: 11. This CDR3 region has 15 residues. Germline CDR1 and CDR2: SEHNR and FQNEAQ (reference sequence). DNA for the CDR3: TGTGCCAGCAGCTTAAAACCACAGGGGGCTGAAGTAGCTTTCTTT. The encoded protein is CASSLKPQGAEVAFF.

V usage is TRBV29-1 and J usage is TRBJ2-3; 11 positions agree with TRBD2. J lost 3 bases, V lost 5 bases, and 4 bases had no gene match. The CDR3 consists of 14 residues. Germline-derived CDR1 and CDR2 are SQVTM and ANQGSEA. The DNA for the CDR3 is TGCAGCGTTCTAGCGGGAGGAGGGACAGATACGCAGTATTTT. Its translation is CSVLAGGGTDTQYF.

This clone has a handful of counts. This chain connects TRBV2 to TRBJ2-2; tentatively, D is TRBD1 (6 bases). The CDR3 runs to 13 residues. V was trimmed by 7 bases and J by 4 bases, leaving 10 bases between them. Germline V gives CDR1 SNHLY, CDR2 FYNNEI. The CDR3 protein is CASTDRPTGELFF. CDR3 DNA: TGTGCCAGCACCGACAGGCCCACCGGGGAGCTGTTTTTT.